These T cell receptor beta chains were read from a single sample in a study of T cell responses to AZD1222 COVID-19 vaccine. Using immunoSEQ multiplex PCR, the repertoire was profiled, and TCRdb retains in-frame clones only, with some absent. The sample lists roughly 150,000 clones; 90% to 95% were seen once. The material was peripheral blood, obtained on day 0 of AZD1222 vaccination. These receptors all come from an adult in good health. Each CDR3 is given with its conserved first and last residue. The D gene is left open where the match is weak. Clone size is shown for a subset of rows, as once, few, many or a class of expanded clone.

d_gene	j_gene	abundance	v_gene	CDR3nt	CDR3aa
TRBD2	TRBJ2-5	NA	TRBV3-1/TRBV3-2	TGTGCCAGCAGCGAAGGACTAGCGGGGCGGGAGACCCAGTACTTC	CASSEGLAGRETQYF
NA	TRBJ1-6	NA	TRBV6-2/TRBV6-3	TGTGCCAGCAGTTACCTACCGAGGGGATCCTATAATTCACCCCTCCACTTT	CASSYLPRGSYNSPLHF
NA	TRBJ1-6	NA	TRBV30	TGTGCCTGGAGCGGGGACCGCAGGAGCTCCTATAATTCACCCCTCCACTTT	CAWSGDRRSSYNSPLHF
NA	TRBJ1-4	NA	TRBV12-3/TRBV12-4	TGTGCCAGCAGTTTATCCCTCGAACTGTTTTTT	CASSLSLELFF
NA	TRBJ1-1	once	TRBV7-2	TGTGCCAGCAGCTTGGGGGGTGGGGTTACTCTACCATACACTGAAGCTTTCTTT	CASSLGGGVTLPYTEAFF
TRBD1	TRBJ1-1	NA	TRBV30	TGTGCCTGGCACTGGACAGGGGAAGCTTTCTTT	CAWHWTGEAFF
TRBD1	TRBJ1-6	NA	TRBV5-5	TGTGCCAGCAGGAGAGGACAGGGGGAAAGTTCACCCCTCCACTTT	CASRRGQGESSPLHF
TRBD1	TRBJ1-3	NA	TRBV5-4	TGTGCCAGCAGCCTTGACAGGGGCGGAAACACCATATATTTT	CASSLDRGGNTIYF
NA	TRBJ1-4	NA	TRBV5-4	TGTGCCAGCAGCCAAAAAAATGGAGGGGAAAAACTGTTTTTT	CASSQKNGGEKLFF
NA	TRBJ1-5	NA	TRBV4-1	TGCGCCAGCAAAGCCAACAATCAGCCCCAGCATTTT	CASKANNQPQHF
TRBD1	TRBJ1-1	NA	TRBV30	TGTGCCTGGTCCCCAGGGGGGAGCGGGTCAAACACTGAAGCTTTCTTT	CAWSPGGSGSNTEAFF
NA	TRBJ1-1	NA	TRBV19	TGTGCCACCCGGTGGGGGAACACTGAAGCTTTCTTT	CATRWGNTEAFF
TRBD1	TRBJ2-2	NA	TRBV5-6	TGTGCCAGCAGCCCCGGACAGGTGTATACCGGGGAGCTGTTTTTT	CASSPGQVYTGELFF
NA	TRBJ1-5	NA	TRBV30	TGTGCCTGGAGTGTATCGGATCAGCCCCAGCATTTT	CAWSVSDQPQHF
NA	TRBJ1-1	NA	TRBV7-2	TGTGCCAGCAGCCCCTCAATAGGGCGGGGGACTGAAGCTTTCTTT	CASSPSIGRGTEAFF
NA	TRBJ1-5	NA	TRBV2	TGTGCCAGCAGTGTGGATAGCAATCAGCCCCAGCATTTT	CASSVDSNQPQHF
NA	TRBJ1-4	NA	TRBV6-1	TGTGCCAGCAGTTTCGAATCAAAAGAAAAACTGTTTTTT	CASSFESKEKLFF
NA	TRBJ2-7	NA	TRBV7-9	TGTGCCAGCAGCTTAGGACTGAACTACGAGCAGTACTTC	CASSLGLNYEQYF
TRBD2	TRBJ2-1	NA	TRBV18	TGTGCCAGCTCACCCTTTAGCGGGAGGGCCCTTACCTACAATGAGCAGTTCTTC	CASSPFSGRALTYNEQFF
TRBD1	TRBJ2-6	NA	TRBV11-2	TGTGCCAGCAGCTTAGGAAACAGGGGCTCTGGGGCCAACGTCCTGACTTTC	CASSLGNRGSGANVLTF
NA	TRBJ1-2	NA	TRBV30	TGTGCCTGGAGTGTCGGGCAGGGTAACGGCTACACCTTC	CAWSVGQGNGYTF
TRBD2	TRBJ2-2	NA	TRBV19	TGTGCCAGTAGTATCTGGACTAGCGGGGGTGCCGGGGAGCTGTTTTTT	CASSIWTSGGAGELFF
TRBD2	TRBJ2-2	NA	TRBV24-1	TGTGCCACCAGTCGTCTAGCGGGAGCCCCCACCGGGGAGCTGTTTTTT	CATSRLAGAPTGELFF
NA	TRBJ1-3	NA	TRBV7-8	TGTGCCAGCAGCTTTAGGGATTTCGGTGGAAACACCATATATTTT	CASSFRDFGGNTIYF
TRBD2	TRBJ2-1	NA	TRBV9	TGTGCCAGCAGCGTCGGGGTAGCGGGGGGGCATGAGCAGTTCTTC	CASSVGVAGGHEQFF
TRBD1	TRBJ2-1	few	TRBV5-4	TGTGCCAGCAGCCCGGACAGGGAAAGTCGGCAGTTCTTC	CASSPDRESRQFF